This TCR beta chain was sequenced during a study of cytomegalovirus exposure and HLA in healthy donors. Findings of the study overall: Upon later analysis, TCR association rates were observed to vary by HLA locus, being highest for DRB1 and lowest for HLA-C.

Comment on this clone: Its cognate antigen is unknown.

The PCR had 60 Vbeta and 13 Jbeta primers. Sequencing was performed with immunoSEQ multiplex PCR; in TCRdb, only in-frame clones are kept and a portion is missing. The sample lists 95,000 to 110,000 clones; around three quarters were seen once. CDR1 is GTSNPN, CDR2 SVGIG, per germline (reference sequence). The germline V and J ends were trimmed by 0 bases and 2 bases, with 7 bases remaining between them. The CDR3 length is 13 residues. This TCR was sampled from a woman under 30 in good health and CMV-seropositive. Sequencing used PBMCs. The chain recombines TRBV30 with TRBJ2-5; D is possibly TRBD1 (5 bases). The CDR3 coding sequence is TGTGCCTGGAGTGTAAACAGGCAAGAGACCCAGTACTTC. Amino acid sequence: CAWSVNRQETQYF.